Described below is a single T cell receptor (beta chain) sequence and its context. Its antigen is not identified. This CDR3 is 15 amino acids long. Per the germline V gene, CDR1 is SGHVS and CDR2 is FNYEAQ. V was trimmed by 1 base and J by 2 bases, leaving 9 bases between them. This sample was taken from a study of T-cell reconstitution after alpha-beta-depleted transplantation in children. General study results and limits: The study reportedly traced alpha-beta T cells about two months after transplant to several hundred expanded graft clones. The origin of high day-60 TCRbeta diversity in some patients lay in surviving recipient T cells and thymic progenitors. When one year had passed after transplant, most T-cell counts and diversity came from newly produced T cells.

TCRbeta library preparation incorporated unique molecular identifiers. TCRdb re-derived calls from the PCR reads in MiXCR, one entry per CDR3 protein. Here the sample spans 600,000 or so distinct CDR3 sequences, about 21% being singletons. The TCR originated in a boy in the first two years of life who had a stem cell transplant for acute myeloid leukemia, so the T cells may come from the graft donor. The sequencing used PBMCs, mostly from graft donor cells, collected 360 days after TCRalphabeta/CD19-depleted stem cell transplant. V is TRBV7-6 and J is TRBJ2-1; D is perhaps TRBD1 (6 bases). Here the CDR3 DNA reads TGTGCCAGCAGCTTAGAGGGGGTTCCCTACAATGAGCAGTTCTTC. Translated, it gives CASSLEGVPYNEQFF.